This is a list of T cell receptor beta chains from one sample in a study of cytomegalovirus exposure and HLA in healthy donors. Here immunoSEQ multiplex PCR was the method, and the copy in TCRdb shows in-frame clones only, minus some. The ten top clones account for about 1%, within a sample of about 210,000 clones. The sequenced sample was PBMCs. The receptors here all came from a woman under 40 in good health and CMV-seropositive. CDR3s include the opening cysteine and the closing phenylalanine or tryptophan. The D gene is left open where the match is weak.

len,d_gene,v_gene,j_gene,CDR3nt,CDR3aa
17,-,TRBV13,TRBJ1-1,TGTGCCAGCAGCGAAAAGCTCCTAGGGGATACGAACACTGAAGCTTTCTTT,CASSEKLLGDTNTEAFF
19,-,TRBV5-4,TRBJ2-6,TGTGCCAGCAGCTTGTTTCCCCCTACAGGGAGCTCTGGGGCCAACGTCCTGGCTTTC,CASSLFPPTGSSGANVLAF
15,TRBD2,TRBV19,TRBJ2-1,TGTGCCAGTAGTATTATGGCGGGGGGTTACAATGAGCAGTTCTTC,CASSIMAGGYNEQFF
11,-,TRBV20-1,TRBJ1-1,TGCAGTGCGTCGAGGAACACTGAAGCTTTCTTT,CSASRNTEAFF
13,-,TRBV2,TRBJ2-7,TGTGCCAGCACCCCGGGGTTTGTCGGCGAGCAGTACTTC,CASTPGFVGEQYF
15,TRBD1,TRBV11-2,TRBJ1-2,TGTGCCAGCAGCTGGACGACAGGGTCTAACTATGGCTACACCTTC,CASSWTTGSNYGYTF
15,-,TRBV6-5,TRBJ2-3,TGTGCCAGCAGTTACTCTGGACAGTTCACAGATACGCAGTATTTT,CASSYSGQFTDTQYF
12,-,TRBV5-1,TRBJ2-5,TGCGCCAGTGGAGGGGTCGGGGAGACCCAGTACTTC,CASGGVGETQYF
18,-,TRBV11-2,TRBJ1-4,TGTGCCAGCAGCTTAGATCGGTGGCAGACAGAACGGGTTGAAAAACTGTTTTTT,CASSLDRWQTERVEKLFF
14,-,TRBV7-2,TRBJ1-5,TGTGCCAGCAGCTTATTAGGGGATGATCAGCCCCAGCATTTT,CASSLLGDDQPQHF
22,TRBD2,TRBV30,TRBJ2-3,TGTGCCTGGATCCTACCACCTCAAGGACTAGCGGGGGGTAGACCTAGCACAGATACGCAGTATTTT,CAWILPPQGLAGGRPSTDTQYF
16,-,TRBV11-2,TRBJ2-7,TGTGCCAGCAGCTCGAATGCCCGGGGACGGGAGCGCGAGCAGTACTTC,CASSSNARGREREQYF
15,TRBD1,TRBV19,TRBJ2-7,TGTGCCAGTAGTACCCCTGGACAGGGATCCCACGAGCAGTACTTC,CASSTPGQGSHEQYF
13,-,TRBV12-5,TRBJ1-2,TGTGCTAGTGGTACAGGGCGCGACAGGGGCTACACCTTC,CASGTGRDRGYTF
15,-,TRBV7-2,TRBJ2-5,TGTGCCAGCAGCTTAGTTTCTAACAGCCAAGAGACCCAGTACTTC,CASSLVSNSQETQYF
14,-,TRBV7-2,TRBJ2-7,TGTGCCAGCAGCTTATATCCGGACTACTACGAGCAGTACTTC,CASSLYPDYYEQYF
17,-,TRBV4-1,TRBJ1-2,TGCGCCAGCAGCCAAGATGACGGGGGGGCTGTAGTCTATGGCTACACCTTC,CASSQDDGGAVVYGYTF
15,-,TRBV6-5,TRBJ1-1,TGTGCCAGCAGTTACACCGGGACACCGAACACTGAAGCTTTCTTT,CASSYTGTPNTEAFF
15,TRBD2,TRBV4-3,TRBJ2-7,TGCGCCAGCAGCCAATTAGCGGGAGGCGCCTACGAGCAGTACTTC,CASSQLAGGAYEQYF
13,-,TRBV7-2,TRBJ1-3,TGTGCCAGCAGCGTAAACAGGGGAAACACCATATATTTT,CASSVNRGNTIYF
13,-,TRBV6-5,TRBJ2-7,TGTGCCAGCAGTTACCATACAGGGTACGAGCAGTACTTC,CASSYHTGYEQYF
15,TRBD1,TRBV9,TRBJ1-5,TGTGCCAGCAGCGGGGGACAGGGTGGAGATCAGCCCCAGCATTTT,CASSGGQGGDQPQHF
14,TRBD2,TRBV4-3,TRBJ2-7,TGCGCCAGCAGCCAAGATCGCGGGAGCTACGAGCAGTACTTC,CASSQDRGSYEQYF
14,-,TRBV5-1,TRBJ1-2,TGCGCCAGCAGCTTCTCAGGGGTTGACTATGGCTACACCTTC,CASSFSGVDYGYTF
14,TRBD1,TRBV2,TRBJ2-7,TGTGCCAGCAGCAGGACAGGGGGCTACGACGAGCAGTACTTC,CASSRTGGYDEQYF
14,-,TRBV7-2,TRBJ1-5,TGTGCCAGCAGCCGCCTCGGAGCCGATCAGCCCCAGCATTTT,CASSRLGADQPQHF
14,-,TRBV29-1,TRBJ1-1,TGCAGCGTTGAAAGCCCGGACAGAGGCACTGAAGCTTTCTTT,CSVESPDRGTEAFF
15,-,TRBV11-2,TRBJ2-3,TGTGCCAGCAGCTTAGTCGGAGGGGTCGCAGATACGCAGTATTTT,CASSLVGGVADTQYF
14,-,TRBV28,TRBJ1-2,TGTGCCATTCAGCTAACGACTACGGGCTATGGCTACACCTTC,CAIQLTTTGYGYTF
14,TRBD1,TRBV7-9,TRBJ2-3,TGTGCCAGCAGCTCGACAGGGCAGGGGGATACGCAGTATTTT,CASSSTGQGDTQYF
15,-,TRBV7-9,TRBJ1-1,TGTGCCAGCAGCTTAGATTCGGGGGGGAACACTGAAGCTTTCTTT,CASSLDSGGNTEAFF
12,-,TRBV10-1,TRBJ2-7,TGCGCCAGCGGGGCCAGCGTCTACGAGCAGTACTTC,CASGASVYEQYF
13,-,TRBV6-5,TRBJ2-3,TGTGCCAGCAGTTACGCGGGGACAGATACGCAGTATTTT,CASSYAGTDTQYF
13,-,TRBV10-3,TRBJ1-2,TGTGCCATCAGTGACGCGTCCGACTATGGCTACACCTTC,CAISDASDYGYTF
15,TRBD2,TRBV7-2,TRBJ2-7,TGTGCCAGCAGCGCGATACTAGCGGTCGCCTACGAGCAGTACTTC,CASSAILAVAYEQYF
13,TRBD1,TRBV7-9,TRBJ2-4,TGTGCCAGCAGCTTAGGGGGGGACAGGGAGCAGTACTTC,CASSLGGDREQYF
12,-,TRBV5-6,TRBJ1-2,TGTGCCAGCAGCTTGTATAGAAGCGGCTACACCTTC,CASSLYRSGYTF
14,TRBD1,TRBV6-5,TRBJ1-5,TGTGCCAGCAGCCATGGACAGGGACGACAGCCCCAGCATTTT,CASSHGQGRQPQHF
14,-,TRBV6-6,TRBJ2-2,TGTGCCAGCAGTTACTCAAAGGCGGGAGGGGAGCTGTTTTTT,CASSYSKAGGELFF
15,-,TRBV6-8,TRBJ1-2,TGTGCCAGCCTTAGAATATTAACTTCCAACTATGGCTACACCTTC,CASLRILTSNYGYTF
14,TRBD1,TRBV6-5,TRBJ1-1,TGTGCCAGCAGTTCAGGACAGGGATACACTGAAGCTTTCTTT,CASSSGQGYTEAFF
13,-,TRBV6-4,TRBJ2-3,TGTGCCAGCAGTGGGACAGTCACAGATACGCAGTATTTT,CASSGTVTDTQYF
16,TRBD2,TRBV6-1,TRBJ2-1,TGTGCCAGCAGTGCTGCCACTAGCGGTTTCTACAATGAGCAGTTCTTC,CASSAATSGFYNEQFF
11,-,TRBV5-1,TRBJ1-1,TGCGCCAGCGGTGAGAGGGTTGAAGCTTTCTTT,CASGERVEAFF
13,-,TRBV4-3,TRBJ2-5,TGCGCCAGCAGCCGGACAGTCGAGGAGACCCAGTACTTC,CASSRTVEETQYF
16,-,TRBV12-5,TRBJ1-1,TGTGCTAGTGGTCCGGAGAGCGAGACCTTGAACACTGAAGCTTTCTTT,CASGPESETLNTEAFF
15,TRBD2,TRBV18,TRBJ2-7,TGTGCCAGCTCACACGATAGCGGGTTCTCCTACGAGCAGTACTTC,CASSHDSGFSYEQYF
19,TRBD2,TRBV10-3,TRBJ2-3,TGTGCCATCAGTGGCCGGACTAGCGGGGGCCGTGCTAGCACAGATACGCAGTATTTT,CAISGRTSGGRASTDTQYF
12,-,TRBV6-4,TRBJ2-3,TGTGCCAGCATGAGGAGGCCAGATACGCAGTATTTT,CASMRRPDTQYF